These 21 T cell receptor beta chains originate from one sample sequenced in a study of post-analysis software for immune sequencing data. Study outcomes and limitations: Five or six TRBV segments (TRBV5-6, TRBV5-1 and TRBV20-1 among them) occurred more frequently in patients than in controls.

These TCRs are of unknown antigen specificity. Unique-molecular-identifier-tagged TCR beta cDNA libraries were used. MiXCR was run by TCRdb on the PCR reads, yielding one entry per CDR3 protein. The sample consists of roughly 540,000 distinct CDR3 sequences, less than 40% of them appearing once. The sequenced material came from blood. The origin of the receptors is a girl aged 2 to 17 with multiple sclerosis.

The chain couples TRBV20-1 to TRBJ1-4; weak D call: TRBD1 (6 bases). This CDR3 region has 15 residues. V shed 6 bases and J shed 8 bases, with 22 bases lying between them. Germline V gene lookup returns CDR1 DFQATT and CDR2 SNEGSKA (reference sequence). CDR3 region: CSAPRWGARVEKLFF. As DNA, the CDR3 is TGCAGTGCACCGAGGTGGGGGGCGAGGGTAGAAAAACTGTTTTTT.

This clonotype showed up many times. The chain uses TRBV4-2 and TRBJ1-2, with D perhaps matching TRBD1 (6 bases). Trimming pared 3 bases from V and 4 bases from J, leaving 6 bases between. The CDR3 is 12 residues long. Per germline, CDR1 LGHNA and CDR2 YNFKEQ. In nucleotides, the CDR3 is TGTGCCAGCAGCCAGGACAGCTATGGCTACACCTTC. This translates into CASSQDSYGYTF.

This clonotype was counted a single time. V is TRBV5-1 and J is TRBJ2-7; D unclear. Germline CDR1 SGHRS, CDR2 YFSETQ. Trimming took off 2 bases at V and 0 bases at J, with 9 bases between the two ends. The CDR3 spans 14 residues. The DNA of the CDR3 is TGCGCCAGCAGCTTCCAGGTCAGCTCCTACGAGCAGTACTTC. It specifies CASSFQVSSYEQYF.

J is TRBJ2-7 and V is TRBV20-1, with D possibly being TRBD1 (6 bases). CDR3 size: 14 residues. V was cut by 5 bases and J by 2 bases, with 16 bases left in between. Germline V gene sequence: CDR1 DFQATT, CDR2 SNEGSKA (reference sequence). The DNA of the CDR3 is TGCAGTGCTTCCCGGGACACAATAACCTACGAGCAGTACTTC. The encoded protein is CSASRDTITYEQYF.

The CDR3 spells CSARAADRASYPYEQYF. CDR3 DNA: TGCAGTGCTAGAGCTGCGGACAGGGCGTCATATCCCTACGAGCAGTACTTC. The chain has TRBV20-1 and TRBJ2-7; 8 bases are shared with TRBD1. This CDR3 is 17 amino acids long. Germline V CDR1 and CDR2: DFQATT, SNEGSKA (reference sequence). After removal of 1 base from V and 2 bases from J, the junction contained 13 bases not matched to a gene.

The V call is TRBV29-1, the J call TRBJ2-7, with 9 positions matching TRBD2. Germline trimming cut 8 bases from V and 5 bases from J; bases unmatched to any gene: 7. The CDR3 consists of 12 residues. CDR1 SQVTM and CDR2 ANQGSEA come from the germline V gene. CDR3 nucleotides: TGCAGCTTCGGGACTAGCTTCAACGAGCAGTACTTC. It translates to CSFGTSFNEQYF.

This clonotype was seen only a few times. The V and J genes are TRBV15 and TRBJ1-4, with TRBD1 identical over 8 bases. Germline trimming cut 3 bases from V and 3 bases from J; bases unmatched to any gene: 15. This CDR3 is 19 amino acids long. Germline CDR1 LNHNV, CDR2 YYDKDF (reference sequence). CDR3 sequence reads: CATSRSGTGSYHSNEKLFF. The CDR3 coding sequence is TGTGCCACCAGCAGGTCGGGGACAGGTTCATACCATTCTAATGAAAAACTGTTTTTT.

The rearrangement links TRBV7-8 to TRBJ2-1, with TRBD2 identical over 11 bases. V was pared by 4 bases and J by 7 bases, with 12 bases of the junction left unmatched. The CDR3 has 17 residues. Germline V lookup: CDR1 SGHVS, CDR2 FQNEAQ. CDR3 amino acids: CASSSSRTSGGLNEQFF. The CDR3 region has the DNA TGTGCCAGCAGCTCTTCTCGTACTAGCGGGGGCTTGAATGAGCAGTTCTTC. Full variable domain (missing parts from reference TRBV7-8 and TRBJ2-1): GAGVSQSPRYKVAKRGQDVALRCDPISGHVSLFWYQQALGQGPEFLTYFQNEAQLDKSGLPSDRFFAERPEGSVSTLKIQRTQQEDSAVYLCASSSSRTSGGLNEQFFGPGTRLTVL.

This clonotype was counted many times. This rearrangement joins TRBV6-5 to TRBJ1-2; the match to TRBD1 covers 8 bases. V shed 4 bases, J shed 4 bases, and the junction held 8 bases outside the gene matches. The CDR3 has 15 residues. Germline V CDR1 and CDR2: MNHEY, SVGAGI. CDR3 residues: CASSLGQGLGYGYTF. In nucleotides, the CDR3 is TGTGCCAGCAGTTTAGGACAGGGACTAGGCTATGGCTACACCTTC.

This clonotype turned up a few times. V gene TRBV4-1 combines with J gene TRBJ1-6; no reliable D call. Per germline, CDR1 MGHRA and CDR2 YSYEKL. Trimming removed 2 bases at V and 6 bases at J, with 17 bases between. This CDR3 is built from 17 residues. CDR3 nucleotides: TGCGCCAGCAGCCAACCGACCCAGGCGGGATCTAATTCACCCCTCCACTTT. It encodes CASSQPTQAGSNSPLHF.

CDR3 nucleotides: TGCGCCAGCAGCAAGGACGAGAGCTCCTATAATTCACCCCTCCACTTT. It specifies CASSKDESSYNSPLHF. The gene calls are TRBV5-1 and TRBJ1-6; no firm D call. The CDR3 contains 16 residues. Germline V gene sequence: CDR1 SGHRS, CDR2 YFSETQ. The ends were cut back, 4 bases at V and 0 bases at J, with 11 bases in the middle.

This clonotype has just a few counts. The CDR3 loop reads CASRSRGEQFF. CDR3 in DNA: TGTGCCAGCAGGTCTCGGGGTGAGCAGTTCTTC. The V and J genes are TRBV6-6 and TRBJ2-1; the D gene is possibly TRBD2 (5 bases). The germline gives CDR1 MNHNY, CDR2 SVGAGI (reference sequence). The CDR3 length is 11 residues. V gave up 6 bases and J gave up 9 bases, with 9 bases separating them.

This sequence joins TRBV5-1 and TRBJ2-1; D uncertain. The CDR3 totals 12 residues. From germline, CDR1 is SGHRS and CDR2 YFSETQ. V was cut by 1 base and J by 5 bases, with 4 bases left in between. The CDR3 bases are TGCGCCAGCAGCTTGACAGACAATGAGCAGTTCTTC. Its protein product is CASSLTDNEQFF.

The chain combines TRBV10-2 with TRBJ2-1; D remains unclear. The germline V and J ends were trimmed by 8 bases and 6 bases, with 17 bases remaining between them. The CDR3 length is 14 residues. Looked up from germline, CDR1 is WSHSY and CDR2 is SAAADI. CDR3 protein: CASGQENKANEQFF. DNA for the CDR3: TGCGCCAGCGGTCAGGAAAACAAGGCCAATGAGCAGTTCTTC.

This clonotype was recorded a few times. V and J are TRBV5-1 and TRBJ1-5; no clear D gene. This CDR3 region has 20 residues. V was clipped by 4 bases and J by 2 bases, with 28 bases between them. In germline, CDR1 is SGHRS, CDR2 YFSETQ. CDR3 residues: CASSDHRVRYHLWGNQPQHF. Written as DNA, the CDR3 is TGCGCCAGCAGCGACCACCGGGTACGGTACCATCTATGGGGCAATCAGCCCCAGCATTTT.

This sequence joins TRBV28 and TRBJ2-3, with D perhaps matching TRBD1 (5 bases). The germline gives CDR1 MDHEN, CDR2 SYDVKM. V dropped 3 bases and J dropped 6 bases, with 13 bases sitting between them. CDR3 length equals 14 residues. The CDR3 DNA sequence: TGTGCCAGCAGTTTGCCAGGGATTGAGGATACGCAGTATTTT. Amino acid sequence: CASSLPGIEDTQYF.

The gene calls are TRBV6-2 or TRBV6-3 and TRBJ2-5; tentatively, D is TRBD1 (6 bases). The CDR3 is 14 amino acids. Germline assignment: CDR1 MNHEY and CDR2 SVGEGT. V dropped 5 bases and J dropped 5 bases, with 15 bases sitting between them. The DNA of the CDR3 is TGTGCCAGCAGTGACTACGGGGACACCGAGACCCAGTACTTC. Translation gives CASSDYGDTETQYF.

The table lists this clonotype with a few counts. The chain uses TRBV7-2 and TRBJ1-1; unclear D gene. The CDR3 runs to 15 residues. CDR1 is SGHTA and CDR2 is FQGNSA in the germline V gene. V was pared by 1 base and J by 3 bases, with 12 bases between. The CDR3 spells CASSLVEGGYTEAFF. The CDR3 nucleotides read TGTGCCAGCAGCTTAGTTGAGGGAGGGTACACTGAAGCTTTCTTT. The full variable domain, in which reference TRBV7-2 and TRBJ1-1 provide the parts outside the CDR3, is GAGVSQSPSNKVTEKGKDVELRCDPISGHTALYWYRQSLGQGLEFLIYFQGNSAPDKSGLPSDRFSAERTGGSVSTLTIQRTQQEDSAVYLCASSLVEGGYTEAFFGQGTRLTVV.

This clonotype was observed a few times. This chain uses TRBV7-3 with TRBJ2-7; possibly TRBD1 for D (8 bases). The end of the DNA aligns better with TRBJ2-5, so the J call may be wrong. The germline gives CDR1 SGHTA, CDR2 FQGTGA. The CDR3 covers 15 residues. The CDR3 sequence: CASSLLDREGETQYF. For the CDR3, the DNA is TGTGCCAGCAGCTTATTGGACAGGGAGGGAGAGACCCAGTACTTC.

The rearrangement links TRBV29-1 to TRBJ2-5; D could derive from TRBD1 or TRBD2 (5 bases each). V lost 7 bases and J 2 bases, leaving 11 bases between the germline ends. The germline V gene has CDR1 SQVTM and CDR2 ANQGSEA. This CDR3 has 12 residues. In DNA form, the CDR3 reads TGCAGCGGCCTGGGGACGCAAGAGACCCAGTACTTC. Translation gives CSGLGTQETQYF. Drawing the rest from reference TRBV29-1 and TRBJ2-5, the complete variable domain is SAVISQKPSRDICQRGTSLTIQCQVDSQVTMMFWYRQQPGQSLTLIATANQGSEATYESGFVIDKFPISRPNLTFSTLTVSNMSPEDSSIYLCSGLGTQETQYFGPGTRLLVL.

This clonotype came up a few times. V and J are TRBV5-8 and TRBJ2-7, with 8 bases lining up with TRBD1. With V trimmed by 1 base and J by 6 bases, 6 bases remained unmatched. This CDR3 region has 14 residues. Germline V CDR1 and CDR2: SGHTS, YDEGEE. The DNA of the CDR3 is TGTGCCAGCAGCTTGCCGGAGGGGACAGGCGAGCAGTACTTC. It is translated as CASSLPEGTGEQYF.